A selection of T cell receptor beta chains follows, all from one sample in a study of glioma-infiltrating T cells after dendritic cell vaccination. The assay was immunoSEQ multiplex PCR, and TCRdb's table has in-frame clones only and misses some. The sample records about 50,000 clones, more than 75% being singletons. Sequenced here: blood, sampled after dendritic cell vaccination. All receptors come from a human donor with glioblastoma. The CDR3 runs from the conserved cysteine through the conserved F or W. Each record gives: V gene, D gene, clone size, J gene, CDR3 DNA, CDR3 protein. D genes are given only for firm matches. Only some rows state a clone size, as once, few, many or a class for expanded clones.

v_call: TRBV11-1
d_call: .
clone_size: .
j_call: TRBJ1-4
cdr3_nt: TGTGCCAGCAGCTCCAACAGTGCAACTAATGAAAAACTGTTTTTT
cdr3_aa: CASSSNSATNEKLFF

v_call: TRBV5-5
d_call: .
clone_size: .
j_call: TRBJ1-1
cdr3_nt: TGTGCCAGCAGCTTACAGTTTCAATTGAACACTGAAGCTTTCTTT
cdr3_aa: CASSLQFQLNTEAFF

v_call: TRBV4-3
d_call: TRBD2
clone_size: .
j_call: TRBJ2-7
cdr3_nt: TGCGCCAGCAGCCAAGATTATCGGGGACTAGCCGGGGGGAGGTACTTC
cdr3_aa: CASSQDYRGLAGGRYF

v_call: TRBV15
d_call: TRBD1
clone_size: .
j_call: TRBJ1-2
cdr3_nt: TGTGCCACCAGCAGAGGACAGGGGTTGGGCTACACCTTC
cdr3_aa: CATSRGQGLGYTF

v_call: TRBV7-9
d_call: .
clone_size: once
j_call: TRBJ1-2
cdr3_nt: TGTGCCAGCAGCTTATCCGGACAGCTCTATGGCTACACCTTC
cdr3_aa: CASSLSGQLYGYTF

v_call: TRBV19
d_call: .
clone_size: .
j_call: TRBJ2-7
cdr3_nt: TGTGCCAGTAGTATGGATGGAACTATCGGGGCCTACGAGCAGTACTTC
cdr3_aa: CASSMDGTIGAYEQYF

v_call: TRBV7-2
d_call: TRBD2
clone_size: few
j_call: TRBJ2-3
cdr3_nt: TGTGCCAGCAGCCTGACTAGCGGGTGGGATACGCAGTATTTT
cdr3_aa: CASSLTSGWDTQYF

v_call: TRBV10-2
d_call: .
clone_size: .
j_call: TRBJ1-1
cdr3_nt: TGCGCCAGCAGTGTCCTTGACAGGATGAACACTGAAGCTTTCTTT
cdr3_aa: CASSVLDRMNTEAFF

v_call: TRBV10-2
d_call: TRBD1
clone_size: .
j_call: TRBJ2-7
cdr3_nt: TGCGCCAGCAGTCCTGGACAGGGCGGCTACGAGCAGTACTTC
cdr3_aa: CASSPGQGGYEQYF

v_call: TRBV15
d_call: .
clone_size: .
j_call: TRBJ2-1
cdr3_nt: TGTGCCACCAGCAGACTTAATGAGCAGTTCTTC
cdr3_aa: CATSRLNEQFF

v_call: TRBV19
d_call: .
clone_size: .
j_call: TRBJ2-2
cdr3_nt: TGTGCCAGTAGTACGGGCGGGGGCCTGAACACCGGGGAGCTGTTTTTT
cdr3_aa: CASSTGGGLNTGELFF

v_call: TRBV27
d_call: .
clone_size: .
j_call: TRBJ1-2
cdr3_nt: TGTGCCAGCAGACAGGAAGACTATGGCTACACCTTC
cdr3_aa: CASRQEDYGYTF

v_call: TRBV7-6
d_call: .
clone_size: .
j_call: TRBJ1-4
cdr3_nt: TGTGCCAGCAGCTTATGGGGGGGAAGGGATGAAAAACTGTTTTTT
cdr3_aa: CASSLWGGRDEKLFF

v_call: TRBV2
d_call: .
clone_size: .
j_call: TRBJ1-2
cdr3_nt: TGTGCCAGCAGTTTTAGCAGGGACACCTTC
cdr3_aa: CASSFSRDTF

v_call: TRBV10-3
d_call: TRBD1
clone_size: .
j_call: TRBJ2-4
cdr3_nt: TGTGCCATCAGCCCGGGACAGGGGAACAAAAACATTCAGTACTTC
cdr3_aa: CAISPGQGNKNIQYF

v_call: TRBV7-2
d_call: TRBD1
clone_size: once
j_call: TRBJ1-2
cdr3_nt: TGTGCCAGCAGCTTCCCCTACGGACCGGGACAGGGAAGCGGTGGCTACACCTTC
cdr3_aa: CASSFPYGPGQGSGGYTF